These 22 T cell receptor beta chains were all obtained from the same sample, sequenced in a study of shared clonotypes between healthy human individuals. Sequencing used immunoSEQ multiplex PCR; TCRdb keeps in-frame clones, though not all of them. This table holds about 700,000 clones, around 74% found once. The sample was memory CD4+ T cells sorted from blood. Subset defined: CD45RA-negative fraction. The receptor source for this set is a woman aged 25 to 45 in good health.

This clone was observed a few times. DNA for the CDR3: TGTGCCAGCAGTGAATCGGGGACAGGGGGCTACGAGCAGTACTTC. Translation: CASSESGTGGYEQYF. V usage is TRBV25-1 and J usage is TRBJ2-7, with 11 positions matching TRBD1. Per the germline V gene, CDR1 is MGHDK and CDR2 is SYGVNS. CDR3 length: 15 amino acids. The V and J ends lost 1 base and 3 bases, in that order; junction bases with no gene match: 2.

The chain employs TRBV25-1 and TRBJ1-2; perhaps TRBD1 as D (5 bases). V was trimmed by 5 bases and J by 4 bases, leaving 14 bases between them. Germline CDR1 is MGHDK and CDR2 is SYGVNS. CDR3 length equals 14 residues. The CDR3 DNA is TGTGCCAGCAGTTCCCCCGAAGGGGTCTATGGCTACACCTTC. Amino acid sequence: CASSSPEGVYGYTF.

The chain's CDR3 is CASSWDVQETQYF. CDR3 DNA: TGCGCCAGCAGCTGGGACGTCCAAGAGACCCAGTACTTC. The V call is TRBV5-1, the J call TRBJ2-5, with D possibly called TRBD1 or TRBD2 (5 bases each). V shed 3 bases and J shed 1 base, with 7 bases lying between them. Germline assignment: CDR1 SGHRS and CDR2 YFSETQ. The CDR3 loop spans 13 amino acids.

The J gene is TRBJ2-7, the V gene TRBV7-9, with D perhaps TRBD2 (5 bases). CDR1 and CDR2 from the germline V gene are SEHNR and FQNEAQ (reference sequence). Trimming took 11 bases from V and 9 from J, leaving 26 bases between them. The CDR3 loop spans 14 amino acids. The CDR3 nucleotides are TGTGCCTATTCCCGGGGAGCAGAATCCAGCGGGCAGTACTTC. It codes for CAYSRGAESSGQYF.

This clone was seen a handful of times. The chain combines TRBV30 with TRBJ2-1; tentatively, D is TRBD2 (6 bases). Germline CDR1 GTSNPN, CDR2 SVGIG (reference sequence). The V and J ends lost 0 bases and 8 bases respectively, with 23 bases between them. This CDR3 has 17 amino acids. CDR3 residues: CAWSVLGRGLGGDEQFF. The CDR3 DNA reads TGTGCCTGGAGTGTACTGGGTCGGGGACTCGGAGGGGATGAGCAGTTCTTC.

CDR3 region: CASRPFRDRWNNEQFF. The CDR3 nucleotides read TGTGCCAGCAGACCCTTCCGGGACAGGTGGAACAATGAGCAGTTCTTC. V usage is TRBV28 and J usage is TRBJ2-1; the match to TRBD1 covers 8 bases. The germline CDR1 and CDR2 sequences are MDHEN and SYDVKM. The CDR3 totals 16 residues. J was trimmed by 5 bases and V by 6 bases; bases with no gene match: 12.

This chain links TRBV21-1 with TRBJ1-1; TRBD1 was called by the table and not checked on the DNA. TRBV21-1 is a pseudogene locus. The CDR3 runs to 14 residues. The CDR3 DNA is TGTGCCAGCAGCAAAGGACAGGGGAACACTGAAGCTTTCTTT. This gives the protein CASSKGQGNTEAFF.

In the case of this clone: The same CDR3 arises from other DNA sequences in this sample as well. The J gene is TRBJ1-1, the V gene TRBV7-8, with no clear D. The CDR3 has 15 amino acids. Germline V gene sequence: CDR1 SGHVS, CDR2 FQNEAQ. Trimming stripped 1 base from V and 0 bases from J, with 9 bases between. In DNA form, the CDR3 reads TGTGCCAGCAGCTTAGTGGGCACAATGAACACTGAAGCTTTCTTT. Its translation is CASSLVGTMNTEAFF. Supplemented by reference TRBV7-8 and TRBJ1-1, the full variable domain reads GAGVSQSPRYKVAKRGQDVALRCDPISGHVSLFWYQQALGQGPEFLTYFQNEAQLDKSGLPSDRFFAERPEGSVSTLKIQRTQQEDSAVYLCASSLVGTMNTEAFFGQGTRLTVV.

About this clone itself: Given the absence of the conserved phenylalanine or tryptophan at the CDR3 end, a read error is likely. The DNA is left out, because the CDR3 cannot be placed on it with certainty; the CDR3 is given as TCRdb lists it. This chain links TRBV27 with TRBJ2-7; no DNA check was done on the table's D call, TRBD1. A total of 13 residues make up the CDR3, ends included. CDR1 and CDR2 from the germline V gene are MNHEY and SMNVEV (reference sequence). This chain's CDR3 is CASSSSPGDSLFS.

This chain's CDR3 is CASRPPGGGVYEQYF. In DNA form, the CDR3 reads TGTGCCAGCAGACCCCCCGGGGGGGGTGTCTACGAGCAGTACTTC. The chain couples TRBV6-6 to TRBJ2-7; TRBD2 matches at 8 bases. The CDR3 contains 15 residues. J was trimmed by 3 bases and V by 6 bases; bases with no gene match: 10. CDR1 is MNHNY and CDR2 is SVGAGI in the germline V gene (reference sequence).

The V and J genes are TRBV2 and TRBJ2-3; no reliable D call. The CDR3 contains 13 residues. Germline CDR1 SNHLY, CDR2 FYNNEI. With 9 bases removed from V and 6 bases from J, the gap between germline ends came to 16 bases. The CDR3 sequence: CASHRWLGDTQYF. DNA for the CDR3: TGTGCCAGTCACAGATGGTTAGGGGATACGCAGTATTTT.

The count of this clone is one. The rearrangement joins TRBV7-9 to TRBJ2-1; 7 bases are a match to TRBD2. Germline lookup yields CDR1 SEHNR and CDR2 FQNEAQ (reference sequence). V gave up 5 bases and J gave up 6 bases; unmatched junction bases: 13. The CDR3 consists of 16 residues. CDR3: CASSKLGGSGLNEQFF. The DNA of the CDR3 is TGTGCCAGCAGCAAACTCGGCGGGAGTGGTCTCAATGAGCAGTTCTTC. The whole variable domain, remainder taken from reference TRBV7-9 and TRBJ2-1, is DTGVSQNPRHKITKRGQNVTFRCDPISEHNRLYWYRQTLGQGPEFLTYFQNEAQLEKSRLLSDRFSAERPKGSFSTLEIQRTEQGDSAMYLCASSKLGGSGLNEQFFGPGTRLTVL.

J is TRBJ1-2 and V is TRBV27, with D tentatively TRBD1 (5 bases). V gave up 3 bases and J gave up 4 bases, with 12 bases separating them. CDR1 is MNHEY, CDR2 SMNVEV, per germline (reference sequence). This CDR3 spans 14 amino acids. The CDR3 region is CASSFRREGYGYTF. The CDR3 bases are TGTGCCAGCAGTTTCCGCAGGGAAGGCTATGGCTACACCTTC.

Note on this clone: The junction and the germline gene differ at one end; a read error may be behind it. The chain links TRBV25-1 to TRBJ2-5; TRBD1 matches 8 bases. This CDR3 is 14 amino acids long. Germline CDR1 reads MGHDK; CDR2 reads SYGVNS. CDR3 loop: CASSSGQVRETQHF. The CDR3 DNA sequence: TGTGCCAGCAGTTCGGGACAGGTCAGGGAGACCCAGCACTTC. Complete variable domain (other parts from reference TRBV25-1 and TRBJ2-5): EADIYQTPRYLVIGTGKKITLECSQTMGHDKMYWYQQDPGMELHLIHYSYGVNSTEKGDLSSESTVSRIRTEHFPLTLESARPSHTSQYLCASSSGQVRETQHFGPGTRLLVL.

The chain combines TRBV11-2 with TRBJ2-3; D is uncertain. Germline-derived CDR1 and CDR2 are SGHAT and FQNNGV. V was trimmed by 5 bases and J by 3 bases, leaving 12 bases between them. The CDR3 is made up of 14 amino acids. The CDR3 DNA reads TGTGCCAGCAGCCCCTCGTCCCCAACAGATACGCAGTATTTT. Encoded protein: CASSPSSPTDTQYF.

This clone was seen ten or more times. Other DNA sequences in this specimen translate into the identical CDR3. The chain joins TRBV5-1 to TRBJ2-1, with 10 nucleotides matching TRBD2. The CDR3 length is 15 residues. Germline assignment: CDR1 SGHRS and CDR2 YFSETQ. Trimming removed 2 bases from V and 4 bases from J; junction bases left unmatched: 3. The chain's CDR3 is CASSFSSGSYNEQFF. The CDR3 region has the DNA TGCGCCAGCAGCTTTTCTAGCGGGAGTTACAATGAGCAGTTCTTC.

The chain recombines TRBV5-5 with TRBJ1-5; TRBD1 is a possible D gene (5 bases). CDR1 SGHKS and CDR2 YYEKEE come from the germline V gene (reference sequence). CDR3 size: 13 residues. Trimming left V 0 bases short and J 4 bases short, with 5 bases between. The CDR3 DNA sequence: TGTGCCAGCAGCTTGGCAGGGAATCAGCCCCAGCATTTT. Translating it yields CASSLAGNQPQHF.

The chain joins TRBV7-9 to TRBJ2-3, with 8 bases identical to TRBD2. This CDR3 has 15 residues. Per germline, CDR1 SEHNR and CDR2 FQNEAQ (reference sequence). The V gene end was trimmed by 4 bases and the J gene end by 5 bases; junction bases not matched to a gene: 8. The CDR3 region has the DNA TGTGCCAGCAGCTCGAGAGTAGCGGGAAAAGATACGCAGTATTTT. It encodes CASSSRVAGKDTQYF.

This chain uses TRBV7-9 with TRBJ2-2; D not certain. The CDR3 consists of 16 residues. Trimming cost V 4 bases and J 0 bases, with 12 bases left between them. Per germline, CDR1 SEHNR and CDR2 FQNEAQ (reference sequence). Here the CDR3 reads CASSSRLQANTGELFF. The CDR3 DNA reads as TGTGCCAGCAGCTCCCGATTGCAGGCGAACACCGGGGAGCTGTTTTTT.

The rearrangement uses TRBV5-1 and TRBJ2-7, with D possibly being TRBD2 (6 bases). There are 15 residues in the CDR3. The V gene lost 5 bases and the J gene lost 0 bases, with 15 bases spanning the gap. Germline loops: CDR1 SGHRS, CDR2 YFSETQ. The DNA for the CDR3 is TGCGCCAGCAGTCTTGACGTCGGGAGCTCCTACGAGCAGTACTTC. Its protein product is CASSLDVGSSYEQYF.

The chain recombines TRBV30 with TRBJ1-3; D uncertain. Germline-derived CDR1 and CDR2 are GTSNPN and SVGIG (reference sequence). The CDR3 has 13 amino acids. V was trimmed by 4 bases and J by 2 bases, leaving 9 bases between them. In nucleotides, the CDR3 is TGTGCCTGGAAACCGGGCGCTGGAAACACCATATATTTT. Translated, it gives CAWKPGAGNTIYF. Full variable domain (remainder filled in from reference TRBV30 and TRBJ1-3): SQTIHQWPATLVQPVGSPLSLECTVEGTSNPNLYWYRQAAGRGLQLLFYSVGIGQISSEVPQNLSASRPQDRQFILSSKKLLLSDSGFYLCAWKPGAGNTIYFGEGSWLTVV.

CDR3 DNA sequence: TGTGCCAGTAGTATGAACAGGGACACTGAAGCTTTCTTT. Residues: CASSMNRDTEAFF. The chain uses TRBV19 and TRBJ1-1; D may be TRBD1 (6 bases). This CDR3 region has 13 residues. The germline gives CDR1 LNHDA, CDR2 SQIVND (reference sequence). With 3 bases removed from V and 3 bases from J, the gap between germline ends came to 8 bases.